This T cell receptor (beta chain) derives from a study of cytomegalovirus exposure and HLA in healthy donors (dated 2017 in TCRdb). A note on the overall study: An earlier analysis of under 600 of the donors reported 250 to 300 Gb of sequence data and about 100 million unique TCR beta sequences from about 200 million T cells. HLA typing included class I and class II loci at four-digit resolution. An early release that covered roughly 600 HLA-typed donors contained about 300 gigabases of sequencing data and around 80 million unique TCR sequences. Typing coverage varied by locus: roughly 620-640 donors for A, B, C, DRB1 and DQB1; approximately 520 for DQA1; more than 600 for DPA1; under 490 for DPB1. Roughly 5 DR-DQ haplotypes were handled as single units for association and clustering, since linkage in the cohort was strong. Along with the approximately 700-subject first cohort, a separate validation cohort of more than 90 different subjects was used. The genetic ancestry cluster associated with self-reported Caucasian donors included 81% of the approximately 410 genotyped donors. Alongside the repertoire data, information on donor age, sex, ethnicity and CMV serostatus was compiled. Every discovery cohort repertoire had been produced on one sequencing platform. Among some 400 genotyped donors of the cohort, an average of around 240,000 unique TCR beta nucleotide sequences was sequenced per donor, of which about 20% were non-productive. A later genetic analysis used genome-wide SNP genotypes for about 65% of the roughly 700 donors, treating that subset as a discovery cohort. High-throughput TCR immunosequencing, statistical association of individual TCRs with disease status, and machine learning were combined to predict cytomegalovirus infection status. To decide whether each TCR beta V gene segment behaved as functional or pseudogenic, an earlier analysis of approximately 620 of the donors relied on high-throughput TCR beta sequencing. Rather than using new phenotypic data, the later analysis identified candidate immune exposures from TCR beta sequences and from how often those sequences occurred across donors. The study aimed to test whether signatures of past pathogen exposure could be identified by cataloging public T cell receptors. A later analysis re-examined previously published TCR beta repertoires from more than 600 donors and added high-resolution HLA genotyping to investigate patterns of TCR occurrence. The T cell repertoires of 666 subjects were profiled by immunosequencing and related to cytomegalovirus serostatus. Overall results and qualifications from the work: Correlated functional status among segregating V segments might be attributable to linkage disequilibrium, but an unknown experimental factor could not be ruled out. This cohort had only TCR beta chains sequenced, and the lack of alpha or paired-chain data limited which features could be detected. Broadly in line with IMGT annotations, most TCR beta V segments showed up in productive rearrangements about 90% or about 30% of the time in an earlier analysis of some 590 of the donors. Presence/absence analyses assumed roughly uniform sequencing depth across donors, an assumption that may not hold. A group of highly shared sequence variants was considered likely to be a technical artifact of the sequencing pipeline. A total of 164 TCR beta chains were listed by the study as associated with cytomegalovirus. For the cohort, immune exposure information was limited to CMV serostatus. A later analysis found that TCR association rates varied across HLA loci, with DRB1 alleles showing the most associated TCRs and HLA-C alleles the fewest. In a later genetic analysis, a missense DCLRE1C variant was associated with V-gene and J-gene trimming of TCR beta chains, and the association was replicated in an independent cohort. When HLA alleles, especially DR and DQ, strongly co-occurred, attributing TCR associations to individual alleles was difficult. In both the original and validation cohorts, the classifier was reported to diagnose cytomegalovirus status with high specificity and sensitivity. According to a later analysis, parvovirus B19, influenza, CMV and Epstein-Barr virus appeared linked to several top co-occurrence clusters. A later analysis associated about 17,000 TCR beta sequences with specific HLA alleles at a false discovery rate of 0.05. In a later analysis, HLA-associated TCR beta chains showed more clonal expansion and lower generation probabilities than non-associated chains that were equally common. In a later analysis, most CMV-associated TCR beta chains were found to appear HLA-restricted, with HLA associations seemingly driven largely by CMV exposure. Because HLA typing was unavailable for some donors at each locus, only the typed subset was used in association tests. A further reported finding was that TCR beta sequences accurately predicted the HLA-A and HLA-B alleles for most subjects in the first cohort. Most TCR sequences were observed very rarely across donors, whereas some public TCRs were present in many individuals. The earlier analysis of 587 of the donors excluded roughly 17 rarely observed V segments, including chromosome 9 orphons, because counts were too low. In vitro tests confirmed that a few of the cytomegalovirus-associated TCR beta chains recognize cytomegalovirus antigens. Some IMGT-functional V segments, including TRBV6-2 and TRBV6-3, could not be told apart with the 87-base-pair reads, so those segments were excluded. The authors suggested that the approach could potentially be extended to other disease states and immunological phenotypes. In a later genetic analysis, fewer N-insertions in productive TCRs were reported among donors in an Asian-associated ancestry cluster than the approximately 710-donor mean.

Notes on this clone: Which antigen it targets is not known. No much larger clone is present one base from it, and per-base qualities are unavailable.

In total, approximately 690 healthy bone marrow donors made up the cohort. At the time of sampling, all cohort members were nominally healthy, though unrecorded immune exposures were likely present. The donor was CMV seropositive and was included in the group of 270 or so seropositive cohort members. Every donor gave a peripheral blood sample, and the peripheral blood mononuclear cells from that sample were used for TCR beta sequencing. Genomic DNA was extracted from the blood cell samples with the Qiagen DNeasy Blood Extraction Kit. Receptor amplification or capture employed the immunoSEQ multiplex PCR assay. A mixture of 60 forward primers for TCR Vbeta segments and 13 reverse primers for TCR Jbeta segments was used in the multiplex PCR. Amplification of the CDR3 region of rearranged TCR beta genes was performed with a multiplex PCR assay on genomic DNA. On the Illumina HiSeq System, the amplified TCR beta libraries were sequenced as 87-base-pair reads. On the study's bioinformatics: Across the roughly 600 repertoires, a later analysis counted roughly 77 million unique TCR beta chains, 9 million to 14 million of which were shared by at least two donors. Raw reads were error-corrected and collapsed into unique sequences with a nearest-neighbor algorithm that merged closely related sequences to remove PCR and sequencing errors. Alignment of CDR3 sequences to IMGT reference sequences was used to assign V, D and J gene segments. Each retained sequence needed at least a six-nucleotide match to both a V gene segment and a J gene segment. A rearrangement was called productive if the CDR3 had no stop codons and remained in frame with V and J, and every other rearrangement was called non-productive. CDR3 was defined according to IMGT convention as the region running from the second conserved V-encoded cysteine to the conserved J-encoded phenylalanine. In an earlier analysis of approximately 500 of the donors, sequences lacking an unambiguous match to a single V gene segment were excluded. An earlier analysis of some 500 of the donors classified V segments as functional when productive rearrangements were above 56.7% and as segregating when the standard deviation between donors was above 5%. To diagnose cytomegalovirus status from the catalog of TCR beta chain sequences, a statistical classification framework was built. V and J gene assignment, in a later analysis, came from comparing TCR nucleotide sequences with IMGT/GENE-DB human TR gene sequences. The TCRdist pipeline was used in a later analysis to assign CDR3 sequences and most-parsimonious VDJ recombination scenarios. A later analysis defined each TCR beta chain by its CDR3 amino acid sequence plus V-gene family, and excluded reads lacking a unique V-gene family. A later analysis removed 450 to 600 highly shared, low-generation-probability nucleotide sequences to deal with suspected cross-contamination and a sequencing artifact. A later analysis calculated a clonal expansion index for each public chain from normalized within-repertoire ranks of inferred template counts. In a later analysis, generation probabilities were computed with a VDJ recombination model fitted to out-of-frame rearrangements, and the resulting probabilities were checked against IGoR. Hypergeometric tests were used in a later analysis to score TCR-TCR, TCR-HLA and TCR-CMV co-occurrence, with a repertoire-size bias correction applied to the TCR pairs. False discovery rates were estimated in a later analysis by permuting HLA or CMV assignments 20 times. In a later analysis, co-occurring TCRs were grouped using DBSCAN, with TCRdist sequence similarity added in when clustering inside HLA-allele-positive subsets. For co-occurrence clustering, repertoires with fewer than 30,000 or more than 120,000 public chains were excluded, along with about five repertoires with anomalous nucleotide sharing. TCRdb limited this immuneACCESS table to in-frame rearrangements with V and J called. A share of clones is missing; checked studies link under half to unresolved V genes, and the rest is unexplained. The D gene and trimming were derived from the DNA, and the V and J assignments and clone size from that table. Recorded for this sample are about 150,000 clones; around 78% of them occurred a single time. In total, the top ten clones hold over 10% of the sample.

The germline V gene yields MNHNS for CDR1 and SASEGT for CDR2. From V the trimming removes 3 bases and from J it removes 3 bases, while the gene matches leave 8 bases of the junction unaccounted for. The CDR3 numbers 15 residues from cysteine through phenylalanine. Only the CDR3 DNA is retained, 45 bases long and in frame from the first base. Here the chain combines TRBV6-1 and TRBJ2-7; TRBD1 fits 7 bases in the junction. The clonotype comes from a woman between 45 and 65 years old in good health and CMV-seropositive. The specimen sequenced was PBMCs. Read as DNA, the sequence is TGTGCCAGCAGTGAGGGGGACAGCTCTGTCTACGAGCAGTACTTC. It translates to CASSEGDSSVYEQYF.